The rows below give T cell receptor beta chains drawn from one sample of a study of blood T cell repertoires in COVID-19. Sequencing was performed with immunoSEQ multiplex PCR; in TCRdb, only in-frame clones are kept and a portion is missing. The sample holds roughly 100,000 clones, almost 90% seen once. Sequenced input: peripheral blood. Source of these receptors: a woman aged 65 to 85 with acute or convalescent COVID-19. The CDR3 runs from the conserved cysteine through the conserved F or W. The order of the fields is D gene, V gene, J gene, clone size, CDR3 DNA, CDR3 protein. D genes are given only for firm matches. The size of a clone is reported for some rows only, either as once, few or many, or as a class for expanded clones.

d_gene: TRBD1; v_gene: TRBV19; j_gene: TRBJ1-5; abundance: once; CDR3nt: TGTGCCAGTACCCCCAGGACAGGGGCCCATCAGCCCCAGCATTTT; CDR3aa: CASTPRTGAHQPQHF
d_gene: -; v_gene: TRBV12-3/TRBV12-4; j_gene: TRBJ1-2; abundance: -; CDR3nt: TGTGCCAGCAGTATCAGGGATGCCGGCTACACCTTC; CDR3aa: CASSIRDAGYTF
d_gene: TRBD2; v_gene: TRBV6-1; j_gene: TRBJ2-1; abundance: -; CDR3nt: TGTGCCAGCAGCGAAGTGCTAGCGGCCTACAATGAGCAGTTCTTC; CDR3aa: CASSEVLAAYNEQFF
d_gene: -; v_gene: TRBV10-3; j_gene: TRBJ1-5; abundance: -; CDR3nt: TGTGCCATCAGTGAAGGAGGACTCAATCAGCCCCAGCATTTT; CDR3aa: CAISEGGLNQPQHF
d_gene: TRBD2; v_gene: TRBV9; j_gene: TRBJ2-2; abundance: -; CDR3nt: TGTGCCAGCAGCGTCCCCCTCGCGGGGGCGAACACCGGGGAGCTGTTTTTT; CDR3aa: CASSVPLAGANTGELFF
d_gene: -; v_gene: TRBV6-2/TRBV6-3; j_gene: TRBJ2-7; abundance: -; CDR3nt: TGTGCCAGCAGTTACGAGGGAATTCCTTCCTACGAGCAGTACTTC; CDR3aa: CASSYEGIPSYEQYF
d_gene: -; v_gene: TRBV28; j_gene: TRBJ2-3; abundance: -; CDR3nt: TGTGCCAGCAGTTTATTCGCGAGTCAGGACTACACAGATACGCAGTATTTT; CDR3aa: CASSLFASQDYTDTQYF
d_gene: -; v_gene: TRBV4-1; j_gene: TRBJ1-2; abundance: -; CDR3nt: TGCGCCAGCAGCCAAGGACTCTATGGCTACACCTTC; CDR3aa: CASSQGLYGYTF
d_gene: TRBD1; v_gene: TRBV29-1; j_gene: TRBJ1-2; abundance: -; CDR3nt: TGCAGCGTTGAGGCGGGCGCGGGGGACAGGGTTTATGGCTACACCTTC; CDR3aa: CSVEAGAGDRVYGYTF
d_gene: TRBD2; v_gene: TRBV5-1; j_gene: TRBJ2-3; abundance: -; CDR3nt: TGCGCCAGCAGGGGCGGGGGGGCCGAAGATACGCAGTATTTT; CDR3aa: CASRGGGAEDTQYF
d_gene: -; v_gene: TRBV6-5; j_gene: TRBJ2-6; abundance: -; CDR3nt: TGTGCCAGCAGCGGGACTTGGTATGGGGCCAACGTCCTGACTTTC; CDR3aa: CASSGTWYGANVLTF
d_gene: TRBD2; v_gene: TRBV7-3; j_gene: TRBJ2-1; abundance: once; CDR3nt: TGTGCCAGCAGCCCAGGGGCGGGAGGGCGATACGGTGCTGAGCAGTTCTTC; CDR3aa: CASSPGAGGRYGAEQFF
d_gene: -; v_gene: TRBV7-9; j_gene: TRBJ2-1; abundance: -; CDR3nt: TGTGCCAGCAGCTTAGTAGGGCCAGGGTATGAGCAGTTCTTC; CDR3aa: CASSLVGPGYEQFF
d_gene: -; v_gene: TRBV19; j_gene: TRBJ1-3; abundance: -; CDR3nt: TGTGCCAGTAACCCGAGCTCTGGAAACACCATATATTTT; CDR3aa: CASNPSSGNTIYF